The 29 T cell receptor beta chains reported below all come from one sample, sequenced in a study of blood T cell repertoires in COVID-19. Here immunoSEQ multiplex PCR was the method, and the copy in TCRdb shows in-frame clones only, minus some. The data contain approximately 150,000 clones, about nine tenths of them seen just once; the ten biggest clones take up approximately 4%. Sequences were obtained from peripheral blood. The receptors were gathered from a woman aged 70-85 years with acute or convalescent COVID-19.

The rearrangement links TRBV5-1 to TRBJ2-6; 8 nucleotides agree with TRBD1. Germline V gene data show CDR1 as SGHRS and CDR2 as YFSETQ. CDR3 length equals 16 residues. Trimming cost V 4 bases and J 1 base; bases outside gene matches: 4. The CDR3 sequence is CASSTGQASGANVLTF. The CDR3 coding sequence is TGCGCCAGCAGCACGGGACAGGCTTCTGGGGCCAACGTCCTGACTTTC.

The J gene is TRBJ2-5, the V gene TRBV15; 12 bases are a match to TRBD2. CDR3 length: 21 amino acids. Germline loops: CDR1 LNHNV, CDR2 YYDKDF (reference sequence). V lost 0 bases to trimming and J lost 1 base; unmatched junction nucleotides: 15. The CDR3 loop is CATSRDLFREASGRVQETQYF. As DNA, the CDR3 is TGTGCCACCAGCAGAGATCTTTTCAGAGAGGCTAGCGGGAGGGTCCAAGAGACCCAGTACTTC.

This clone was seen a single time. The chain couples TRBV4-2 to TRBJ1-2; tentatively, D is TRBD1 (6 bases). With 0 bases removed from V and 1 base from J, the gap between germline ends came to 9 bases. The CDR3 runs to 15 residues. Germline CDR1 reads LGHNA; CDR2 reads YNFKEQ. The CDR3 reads CASSQDWTVNYGYTF. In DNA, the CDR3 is TGTGCCAGCAGCCAAGATTGGACAGTTAACTATGGCTACACCTTC.

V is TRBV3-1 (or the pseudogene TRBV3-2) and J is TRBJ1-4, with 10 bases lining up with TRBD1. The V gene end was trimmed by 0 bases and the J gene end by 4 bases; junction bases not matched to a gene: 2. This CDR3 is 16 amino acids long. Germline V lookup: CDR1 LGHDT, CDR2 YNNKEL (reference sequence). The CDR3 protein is CASSQDGTGVNEKLFF. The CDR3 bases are TGTGCCAGCAGCCAAGACGGGACAGGGGTTAATGAAAAACTGTTTTTT.

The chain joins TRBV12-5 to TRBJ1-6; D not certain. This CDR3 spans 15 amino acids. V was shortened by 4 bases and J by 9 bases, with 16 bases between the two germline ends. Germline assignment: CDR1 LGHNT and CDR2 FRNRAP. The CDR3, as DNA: TGTGCTAGTGGTTCCCCGGGAATAGATGGTTCACCCCTCCACTTT. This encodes CASGSPGIDGSPLHF.

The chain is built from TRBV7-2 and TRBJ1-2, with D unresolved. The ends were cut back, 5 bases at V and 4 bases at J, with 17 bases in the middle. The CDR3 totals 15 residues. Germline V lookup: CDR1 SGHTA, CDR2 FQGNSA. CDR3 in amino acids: CASSPQGLGVYGYTF. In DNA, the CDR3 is TGTGCCAGCAGCCCACAAGGGTTGGGAGTCTATGGCTACACCTTC.

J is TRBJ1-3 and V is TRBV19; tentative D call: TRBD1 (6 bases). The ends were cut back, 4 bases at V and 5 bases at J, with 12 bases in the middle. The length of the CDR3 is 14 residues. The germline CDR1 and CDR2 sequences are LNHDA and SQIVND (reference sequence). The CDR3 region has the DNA TGTGCCAGTAGTACGACAGGTGTAAGAAACACCATATATTTT. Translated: CASSTTGVRNTIYF.

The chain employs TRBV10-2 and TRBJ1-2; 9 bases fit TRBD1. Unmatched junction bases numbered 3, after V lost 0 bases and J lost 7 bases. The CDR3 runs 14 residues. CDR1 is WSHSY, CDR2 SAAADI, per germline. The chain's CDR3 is CASSESNRGLGYTF. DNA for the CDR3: TGCGCCAGCAGTGAGTCGAACAGGGGGCTTGGCTACACCTTC.

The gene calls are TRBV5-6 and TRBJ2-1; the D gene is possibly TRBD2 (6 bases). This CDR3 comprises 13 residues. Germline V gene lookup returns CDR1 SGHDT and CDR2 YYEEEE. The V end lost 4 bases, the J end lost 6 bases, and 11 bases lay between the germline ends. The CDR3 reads CASSLRGTNEQFF. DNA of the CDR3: TGTGCCAGCAGCCTACGGGGGACCAATGAGCAGTTCTTC.

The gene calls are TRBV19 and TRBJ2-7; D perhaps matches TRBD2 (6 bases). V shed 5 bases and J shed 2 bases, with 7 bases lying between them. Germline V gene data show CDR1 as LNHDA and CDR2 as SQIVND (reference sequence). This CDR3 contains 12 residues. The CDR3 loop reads CASSAGTYEQYF. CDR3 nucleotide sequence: TGTGCCAGTAGTGCGGGAACCTACGAGCAGTACTTC.

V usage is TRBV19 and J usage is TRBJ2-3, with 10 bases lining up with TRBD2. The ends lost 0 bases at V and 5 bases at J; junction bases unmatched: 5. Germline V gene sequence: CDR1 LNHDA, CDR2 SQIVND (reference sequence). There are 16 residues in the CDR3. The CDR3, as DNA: TGTGCCAGTAGTATAGATGCGAGCGGGAGGGTAGATACGCAGTATTTT. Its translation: CASSIDASGRVDTQYF.

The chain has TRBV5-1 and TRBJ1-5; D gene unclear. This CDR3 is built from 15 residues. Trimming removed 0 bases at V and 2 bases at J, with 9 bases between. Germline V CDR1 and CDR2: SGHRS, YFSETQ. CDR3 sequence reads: CASSLGLAGNQPQHF. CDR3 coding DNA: TGCGCCAGCAGCTTGGGGTTAGCCGGCAATCAGCCCCAGCATTTT.

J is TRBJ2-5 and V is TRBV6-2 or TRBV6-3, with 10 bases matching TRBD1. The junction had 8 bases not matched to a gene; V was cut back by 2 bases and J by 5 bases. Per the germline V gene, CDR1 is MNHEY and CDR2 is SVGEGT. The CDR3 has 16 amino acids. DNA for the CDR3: TGTGCCAGCAGTTACGCCAGGACAGGGGGATGGGAGACCCAGTACTTC. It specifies CASSYARTGGWETQYF.

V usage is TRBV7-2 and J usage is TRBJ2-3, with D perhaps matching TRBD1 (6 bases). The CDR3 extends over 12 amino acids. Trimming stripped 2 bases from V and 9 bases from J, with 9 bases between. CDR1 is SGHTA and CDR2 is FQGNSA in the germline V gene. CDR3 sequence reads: CASSLQDRTQYF. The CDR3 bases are TGTGCCAGCAGCTTACAAGACAGGACGCAGTATTTT.

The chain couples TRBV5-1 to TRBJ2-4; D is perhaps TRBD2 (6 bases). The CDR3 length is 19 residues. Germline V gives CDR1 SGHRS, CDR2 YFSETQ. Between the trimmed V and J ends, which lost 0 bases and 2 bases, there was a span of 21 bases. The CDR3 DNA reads TGCGCCAGCAGCTTGGAGTTCGGTCTGGGAGGCGGAACCAAAAACATTCAGTACTTC. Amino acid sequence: CASSLEFGLGGGTKNIQYF.

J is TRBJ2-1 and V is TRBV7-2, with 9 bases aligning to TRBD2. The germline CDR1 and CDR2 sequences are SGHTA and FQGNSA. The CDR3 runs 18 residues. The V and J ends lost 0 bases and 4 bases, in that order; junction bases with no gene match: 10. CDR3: CASSLALLAGTTYNEQFF. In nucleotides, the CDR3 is TGTGCCAGCAGCTTAGCGCTGCTAGCGGGGACCACTTACAATGAGCAGTTCTTC.

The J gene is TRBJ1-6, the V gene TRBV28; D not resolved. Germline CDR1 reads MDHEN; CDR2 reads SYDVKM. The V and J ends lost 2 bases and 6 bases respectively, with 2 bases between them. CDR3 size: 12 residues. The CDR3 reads CASSLRNSPLHF. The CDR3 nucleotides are TGTGCCAGCAGTTTACGTAATTCACCCCTCCACTTT.

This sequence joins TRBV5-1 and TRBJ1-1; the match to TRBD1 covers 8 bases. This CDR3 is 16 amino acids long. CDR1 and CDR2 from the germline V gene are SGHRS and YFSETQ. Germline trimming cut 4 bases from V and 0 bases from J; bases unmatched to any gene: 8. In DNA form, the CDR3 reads TGCGCCAGCAGCACCGGACAGGGCCCCTTGAACACTGAAGCTTTCTTT. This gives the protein CASSTGQGPLNTEAFF.

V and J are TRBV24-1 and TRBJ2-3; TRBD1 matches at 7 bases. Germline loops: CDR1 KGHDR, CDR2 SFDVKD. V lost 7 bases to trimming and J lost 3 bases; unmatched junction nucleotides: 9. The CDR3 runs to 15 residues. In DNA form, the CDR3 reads TGTGCCACCAGCCCCCGACAGGGAGTGACAGATACGCAGTATTTT. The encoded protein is CATSPRQGVTDTQYF.

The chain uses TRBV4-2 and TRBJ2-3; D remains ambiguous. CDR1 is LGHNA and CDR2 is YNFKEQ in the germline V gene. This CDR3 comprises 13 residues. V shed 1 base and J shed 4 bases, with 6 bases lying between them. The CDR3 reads CASSQGLADTQYF. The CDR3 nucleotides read TGTGCCAGCAGCCAAGGGTTAGCAGATACGCAGTATTTT.

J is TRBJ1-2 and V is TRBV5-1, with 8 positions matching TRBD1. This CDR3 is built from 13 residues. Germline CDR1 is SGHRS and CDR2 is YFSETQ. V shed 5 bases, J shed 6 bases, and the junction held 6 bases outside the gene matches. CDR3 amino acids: CASRKGQEDGYTF. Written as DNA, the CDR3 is TGCGCCAGCAGGAAGGGACAGGAGGATGGCTACACCTTC.

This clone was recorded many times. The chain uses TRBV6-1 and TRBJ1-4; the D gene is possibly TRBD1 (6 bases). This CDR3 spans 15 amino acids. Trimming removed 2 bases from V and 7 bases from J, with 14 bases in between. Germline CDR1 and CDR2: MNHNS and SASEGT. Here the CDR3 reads CASSELGADGEKLFF. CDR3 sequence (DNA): TGTGCCAGCAGTGAACTGGGGGCGGATGGTGAAAAACTGTTTTTT.

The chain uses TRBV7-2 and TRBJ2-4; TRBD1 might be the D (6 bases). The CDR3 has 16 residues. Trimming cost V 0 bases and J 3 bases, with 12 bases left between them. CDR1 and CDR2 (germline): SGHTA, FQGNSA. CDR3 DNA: TGTGCCAGCAGCTTAGCCGGGACACCAGTCAAAAACATTCAGTACTTC. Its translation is CASSLAGTPVKNIQYF.

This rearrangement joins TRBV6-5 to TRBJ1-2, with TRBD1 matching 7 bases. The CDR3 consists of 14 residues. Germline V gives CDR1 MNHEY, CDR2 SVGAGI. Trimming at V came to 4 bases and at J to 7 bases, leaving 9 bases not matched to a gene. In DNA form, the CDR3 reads TGTGCCAGCAGTTCCTCAGACAGGGTGGGTGGCTACACCTTC. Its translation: CASSSSDRVGGYTF.

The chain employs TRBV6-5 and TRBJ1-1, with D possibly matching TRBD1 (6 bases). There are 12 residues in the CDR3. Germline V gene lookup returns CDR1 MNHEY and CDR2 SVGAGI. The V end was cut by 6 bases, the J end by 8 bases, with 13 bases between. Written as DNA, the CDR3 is TGTGCCAGCAGAGGGGGTTCCCACGAAGCTTTCTTT. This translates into CASRGGSHEAFF.

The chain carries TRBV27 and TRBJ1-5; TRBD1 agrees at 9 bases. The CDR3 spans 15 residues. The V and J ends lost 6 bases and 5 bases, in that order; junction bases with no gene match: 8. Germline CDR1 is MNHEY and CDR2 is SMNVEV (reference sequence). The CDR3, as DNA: TGTGCCAGCAGACCTTGGACAGGGGCTGATCAGCCCCAGCATTTT. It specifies CASRPWTGADQPQHF.

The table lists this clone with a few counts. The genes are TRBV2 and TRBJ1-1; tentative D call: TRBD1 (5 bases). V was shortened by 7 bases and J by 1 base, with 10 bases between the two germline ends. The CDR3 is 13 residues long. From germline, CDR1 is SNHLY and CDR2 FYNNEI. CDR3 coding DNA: TGTGCCAGCAACAGACAGCAGAACACTGAAGCTTTCTTT. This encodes CASNRQQNTEAFF.

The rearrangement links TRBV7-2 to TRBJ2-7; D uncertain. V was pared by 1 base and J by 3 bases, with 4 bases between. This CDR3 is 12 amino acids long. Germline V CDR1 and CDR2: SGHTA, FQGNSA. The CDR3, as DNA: TGTGCCAGCAGCTTAGATCACTACGAGCAGTACTTC. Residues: CASSLDHYEQYF.

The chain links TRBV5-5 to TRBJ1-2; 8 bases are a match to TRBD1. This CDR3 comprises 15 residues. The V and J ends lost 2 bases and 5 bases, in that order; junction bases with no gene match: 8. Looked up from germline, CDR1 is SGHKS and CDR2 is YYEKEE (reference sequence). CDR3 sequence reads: CASSFIQGAGYGYTF. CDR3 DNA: TGTGCCAGCAGCTTCATCCAGGGGGCAGGGTATGGCTACACCTTC.